This T cell receptor (beta chain) was captured by sequencing in a study of blood T cell repertoires in COVID-19. About the research overall: The analysed material was cDNA or gDNA that came from T cells, B-cell-depleted T cells, or PBMCs.

The table came from immunoSEQ multiplex PCR; TCRdb's copy has only in-frame clones and leaves some out. The sample carries approximately 250,000 clones, approximately 86% recorded once. Germline values: CDR1 SGHRS, CDR2 YFSETQ. Trimming cost V 1 base and J 3 bases; bases outside gene matches: 5. This CDR3 region has 16 residues. Specimen: peripheral blood. V gene TRBV5-1 combines with J gene TRBJ2-5; 11 bases match TRBD2. This receptor was obtained from a man younger than 40 with active or convalescent COVID-19. CDR3 in DNA: TGCGCCAGCAGCTTGCTGGTTAGCGGGGGGGAAGAGACCCAGTACTTC. It encodes CASSLLVSGGEETQYF. Full variable domain (missing parts from reference TRBV5-1 and TRBJ2-5): KAGVTQTPRYLIKTRGQQVTLSCSPISGHRSVSWYQQTPGQGLQFLFEYFSETQRNKGNFPGRFSGRQFSNSRSEMNVSTLELGDSALYLCASSLLVSGGEETQYFGPGTRLLVL.